This T cell receptor beta chain was observed in a study of HIV-infected patients and healthy controls. Study-wide results and limits: HIV-infected repertoires had significantly higher mean Gini indices than controls, possibly reflecting oligoclonality. Slight age and sex differences between study cohorts did not explain the diversity differences.

This clonotype was detected many times. Its target is not known. From germline, CDR1 is MNHEY and CDR2 SMNVEV (reference sequence). Trimming removed 6 bases at V and 5 bases at J, with 16 bases between. This CDR3 contains 14 residues. Whole blood was used without fractionation, so all unsorted peripheral T cells were included. Alpha and beta constant-region primers primed reverse transcription of around 500 ng RNA. Using multiplexing indices, alpha and beta chain libraries were generated apart by chain-specific third strand synthesis. TCRdb used MiXCR to reprocess the 5' RACE reads, holding one entry per CDR3 protein. This sample has about 10,000 distinct CDR3 sequences, with 8% found just once.

The source of this sequence is an adult in good health. Input material: blood. The chain carries TRBV27 and TRBJ1-1; a weak D match, TRBD1 (5 bases). In DNA form, the CDR3 reads TGTGCCAGCAGAACGGGGACCGAGGGAACTGAAGCTTTCTTT. The encoded protein is CASRTGTEGTEAFF.